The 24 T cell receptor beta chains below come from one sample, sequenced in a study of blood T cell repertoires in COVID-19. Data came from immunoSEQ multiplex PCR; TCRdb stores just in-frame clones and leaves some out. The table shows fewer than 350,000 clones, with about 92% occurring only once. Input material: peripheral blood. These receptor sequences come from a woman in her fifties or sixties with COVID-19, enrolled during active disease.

CDR3 DNA sequence: TGTGCCAGCACCGAGACGGGGAATGCTAACTATGGCTACACCTTC. Protein product: CASTETGNANYGYTF. This rearrangement joins TRBV7-9 to TRBJ1-2, with unresolved D. This CDR3 has 15 residues. Between the trimmed V and J ends, which lost 7 bases and 0 bases, there was a span of 15 bases. The germline V gene has CDR1 SEHNR and CDR2 FQNEAQ (reference sequence).

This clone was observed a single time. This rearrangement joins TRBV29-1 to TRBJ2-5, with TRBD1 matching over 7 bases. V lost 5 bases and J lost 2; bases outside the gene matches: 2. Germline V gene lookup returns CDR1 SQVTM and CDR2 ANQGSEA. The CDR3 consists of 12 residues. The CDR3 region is CSVYRGQETQYF. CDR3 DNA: TGCAGCGTTTACAGGGGTCAAGAGACCCAGTACTTC.

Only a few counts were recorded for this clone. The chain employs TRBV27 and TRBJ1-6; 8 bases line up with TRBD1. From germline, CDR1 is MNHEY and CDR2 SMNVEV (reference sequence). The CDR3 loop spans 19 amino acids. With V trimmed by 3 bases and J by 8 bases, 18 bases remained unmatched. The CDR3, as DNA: TGTGCCAGCAGTTTGTATAATGCCTGGGCGGGACAGGCCTATTCACCCCTCCACTTT. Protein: CASSLYNAWAGQAYSPLHF.

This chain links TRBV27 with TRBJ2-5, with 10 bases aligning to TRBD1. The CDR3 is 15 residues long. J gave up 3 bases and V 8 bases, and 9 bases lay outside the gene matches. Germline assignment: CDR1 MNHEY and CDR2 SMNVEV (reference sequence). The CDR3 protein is CASRPIGTGEETQYF. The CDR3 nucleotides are TGTGCCAGCCGGCCGATCGGGACAGGGGAAGAGACCCAGTACTTC.

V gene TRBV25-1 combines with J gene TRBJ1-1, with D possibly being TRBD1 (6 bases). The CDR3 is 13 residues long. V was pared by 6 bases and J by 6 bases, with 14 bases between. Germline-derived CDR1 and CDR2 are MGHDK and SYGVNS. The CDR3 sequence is CASRQGTNPEAFF. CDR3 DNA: TGTGCCAGCAGACAGGGCACCAACCCTGAAGCTTTCTTT.

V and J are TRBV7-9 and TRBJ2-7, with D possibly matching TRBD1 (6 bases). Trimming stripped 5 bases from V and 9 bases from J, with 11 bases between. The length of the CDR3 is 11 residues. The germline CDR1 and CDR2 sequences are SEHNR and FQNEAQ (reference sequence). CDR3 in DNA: TGTGCCAGCAGCCGACAGGAGCGGCAGTACTTC. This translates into CASSRQERQYF.

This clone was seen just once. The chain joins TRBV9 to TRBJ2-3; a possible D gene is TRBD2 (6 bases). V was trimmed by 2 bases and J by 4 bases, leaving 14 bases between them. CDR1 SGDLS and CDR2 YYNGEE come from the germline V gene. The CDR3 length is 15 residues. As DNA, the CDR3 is TGTGCCAGCAGCGTGACCGCGGGGAGTGCAGATACGCAGTATTTT. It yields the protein CASSVTAGSADTQYF.

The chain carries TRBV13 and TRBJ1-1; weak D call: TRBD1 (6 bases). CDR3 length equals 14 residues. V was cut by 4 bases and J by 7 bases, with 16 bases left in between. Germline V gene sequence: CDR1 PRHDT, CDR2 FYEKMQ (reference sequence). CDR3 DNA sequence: TGTGCCAGCAGCTCACGAAACAGGGTGATTGAAGCTTTCTTT. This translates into CASSSRNRVIEAFF.

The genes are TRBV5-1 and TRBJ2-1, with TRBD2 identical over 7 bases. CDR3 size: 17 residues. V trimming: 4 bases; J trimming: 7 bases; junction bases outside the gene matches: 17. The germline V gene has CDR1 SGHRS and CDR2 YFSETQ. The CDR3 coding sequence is TGCGCCAGCAGCAAATGGGACTCCATGGGGACTACGAATGAGCAGTTCTTC. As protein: CASSKWDSMGTTNEQFF.

CDR3 sequence (DNA): TGCAGCGTTGAAGAGAGAGGGAGGAACACCGGGGAGCTGTTTTTT. This encodes CSVEERGRNTGELFF. The chain carries TRBV29-1 and TRBJ2-2; a weak D match, TRBD2 (5 bases). CDR1 is SQVTM and CDR2 is ANQGSEA in the germline V gene. V lost 0 bases and J 1 base, leaving 9 bases between the germline ends. The CDR3 is 15 residues long.

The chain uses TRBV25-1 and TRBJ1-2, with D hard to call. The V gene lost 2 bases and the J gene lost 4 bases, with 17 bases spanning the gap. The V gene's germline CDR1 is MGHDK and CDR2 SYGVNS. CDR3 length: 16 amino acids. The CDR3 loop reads CASSESGGPHRYGYTF. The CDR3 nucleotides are TGTGCCAGCAGTGAAAGTGGAGGGCCTCATCGCTATGGCTACACCTTC.

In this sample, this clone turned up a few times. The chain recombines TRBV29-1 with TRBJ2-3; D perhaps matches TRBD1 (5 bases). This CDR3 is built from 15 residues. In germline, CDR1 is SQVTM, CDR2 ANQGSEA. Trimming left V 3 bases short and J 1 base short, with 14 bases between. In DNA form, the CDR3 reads TGCAGCGTTGAGTCAAGGGGCGGAGGCACAGATACGCAGTATTTT. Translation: CSVESRGGGTDTQYF.

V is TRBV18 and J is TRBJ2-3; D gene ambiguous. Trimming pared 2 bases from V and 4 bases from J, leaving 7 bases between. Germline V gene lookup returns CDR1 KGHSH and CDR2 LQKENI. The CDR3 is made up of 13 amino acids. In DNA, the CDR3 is TGTGCCAGCTCACCAGTCCGTCCAGATACGCAGTATTTT. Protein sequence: CASSPVRPDTQYF.

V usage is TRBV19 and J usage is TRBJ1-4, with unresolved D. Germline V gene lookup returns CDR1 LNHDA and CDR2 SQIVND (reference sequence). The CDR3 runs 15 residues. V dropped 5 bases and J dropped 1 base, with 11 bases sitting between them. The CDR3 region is CASSLRPGTNEKLFF. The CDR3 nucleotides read TGTGCCAGTAGTCTCCGACCAGGAACTAATGAAAAACTGTTTTTT.

The DNA for the CDR3 is TGTGCCACGGGACAGGGGTACACTGAAGCTTTCTTT. Translating gives CATGQGYTEAFF. The chain has TRBV6-6 and TRBJ1-1; 10 nucleotides line up with TRBD1. CDR1 and CDR2 from the germline V gene are MNHNY and SVGAGI (reference sequence). V dropped 10 bases and J dropped 3; count of bases not matched to a gene: 2. The CDR3 covers 12 residues.

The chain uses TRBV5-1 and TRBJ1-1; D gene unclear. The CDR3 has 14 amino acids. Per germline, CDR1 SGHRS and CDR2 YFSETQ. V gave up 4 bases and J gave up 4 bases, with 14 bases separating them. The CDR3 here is CASSREVGPTEAFF. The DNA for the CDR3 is TGCGCCAGCAGCCGGGAGGTGGGCCCCACTGAAGCTTTCTTT.

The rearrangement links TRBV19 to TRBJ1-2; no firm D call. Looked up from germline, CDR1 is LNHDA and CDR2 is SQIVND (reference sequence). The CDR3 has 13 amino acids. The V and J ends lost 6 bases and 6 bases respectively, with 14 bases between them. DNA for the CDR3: TGTGCCAGTAGCAACGCCGGGTCCCATGGCTACACCTTC. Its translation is CASSNAGSHGYTF.

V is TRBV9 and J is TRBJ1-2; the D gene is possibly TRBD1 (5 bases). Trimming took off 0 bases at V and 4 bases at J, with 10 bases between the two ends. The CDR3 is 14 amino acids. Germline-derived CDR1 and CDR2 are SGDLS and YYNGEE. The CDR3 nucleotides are TGTGCCAGCAGCGTAGGTGGGGGAGGCTATGGCTACACCTTC. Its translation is CASSVGGGGYGYTF.

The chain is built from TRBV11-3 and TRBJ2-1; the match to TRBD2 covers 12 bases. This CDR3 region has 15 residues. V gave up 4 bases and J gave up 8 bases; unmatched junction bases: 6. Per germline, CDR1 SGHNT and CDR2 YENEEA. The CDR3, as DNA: TGTGCCAGCAGCTCTGGACTAGCGGGGAACGATGAGCAGTTCTTC. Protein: CASSSGLAGNDEQFF.

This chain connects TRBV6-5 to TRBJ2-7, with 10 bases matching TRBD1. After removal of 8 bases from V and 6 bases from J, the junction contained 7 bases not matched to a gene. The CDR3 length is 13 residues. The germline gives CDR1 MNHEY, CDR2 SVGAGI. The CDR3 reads CASDRDRGFEQYF. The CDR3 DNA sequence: TGTGCCAGCGACCGGGACAGGGGATTCGAGCAGTACTTC.

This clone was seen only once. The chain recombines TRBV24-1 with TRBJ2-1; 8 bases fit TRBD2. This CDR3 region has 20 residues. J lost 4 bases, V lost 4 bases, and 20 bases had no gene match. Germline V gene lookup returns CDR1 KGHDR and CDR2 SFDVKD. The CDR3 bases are TGTGCCACCAGTGACCCGGGGGGGGCTCCCGAATCAGCAGAATACAATGAGCAGTTCTTC. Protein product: CATSDPGGAPESAEYNEQFF.

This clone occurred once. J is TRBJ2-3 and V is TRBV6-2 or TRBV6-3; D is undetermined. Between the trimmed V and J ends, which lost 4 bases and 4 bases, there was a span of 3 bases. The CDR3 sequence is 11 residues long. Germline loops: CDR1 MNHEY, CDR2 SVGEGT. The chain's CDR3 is CASSSSDTQYF. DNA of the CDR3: TGTGCCAGCAGTTCCTCAGATACGCAGTATTTT.

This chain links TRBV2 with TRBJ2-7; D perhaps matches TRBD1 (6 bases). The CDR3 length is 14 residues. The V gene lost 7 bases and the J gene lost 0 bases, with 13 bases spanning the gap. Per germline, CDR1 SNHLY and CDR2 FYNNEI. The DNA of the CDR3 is TGTGCCAGCAAGGGGGTCAGGAGCTCCTACGAGCAGTACTTC. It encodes CASKGVRSSYEQYF.

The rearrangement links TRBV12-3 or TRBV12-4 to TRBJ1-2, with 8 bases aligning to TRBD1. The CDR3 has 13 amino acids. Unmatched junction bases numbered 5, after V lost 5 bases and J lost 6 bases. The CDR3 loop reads CASSPQGAHGYTF. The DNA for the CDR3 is TGTGCCAGCAGTCCCCAGGGGGCGCATGGCTACACCTTC.